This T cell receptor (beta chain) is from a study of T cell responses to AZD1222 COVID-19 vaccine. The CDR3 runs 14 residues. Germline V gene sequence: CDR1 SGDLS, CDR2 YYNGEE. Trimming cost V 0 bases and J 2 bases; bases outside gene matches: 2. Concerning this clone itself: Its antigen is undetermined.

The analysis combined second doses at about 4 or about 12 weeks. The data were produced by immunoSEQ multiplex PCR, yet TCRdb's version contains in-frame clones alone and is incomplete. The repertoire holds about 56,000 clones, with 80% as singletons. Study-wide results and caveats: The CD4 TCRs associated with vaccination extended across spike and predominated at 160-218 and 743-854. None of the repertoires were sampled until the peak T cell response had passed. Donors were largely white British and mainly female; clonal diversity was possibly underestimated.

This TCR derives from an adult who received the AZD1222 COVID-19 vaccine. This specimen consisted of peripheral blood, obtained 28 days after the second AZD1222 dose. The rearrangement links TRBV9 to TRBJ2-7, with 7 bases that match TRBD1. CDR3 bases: TGTGCCAGCAGCGTAGGACAGGGTCCCTACGAGCAGTACTTC. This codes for CASSVGQGPYEQYF.